This TCR beta chain was profiled in a study of blood T cell repertoires in COVID-19. J gave up 4 bases and V 6 bases, and 6 bases lay outside the gene matches. This CDR3 region has 13 residues. Germline V gene lookup returns CDR1 MNHNY and CDR2 SVGAGI (reference sequence). Libraries were prepared by immunoSEQ multiplex PCR; TCRdb keeps only in-frame clonotypes and omits some of them. The sample includes over 300,000 clones, 70% to 90% of them seen just once. The chain recombines TRBV6-6 with TRBJ2-7; 7 nucleotides match TRBD1. The TCR originated in a woman aged 25-40 years who had recovered from COVID-19. The sample comprised PBMCs or T cells enriched from blood (not recorded which). The CDR3 reads CASSPGTVYEQYF. The CDR3 nucleotides read TGTGCCAGCAGCCCCGGGACAGTTTACGAGCAGTACTTC.